This TCR beta chain derives from a study of PD-L1 blockade in urothelial cancer. For the study at large: At some point between 2013 and 2014, patients got going on atezolizumab, taking 1,200 mg intravenously every 3 weeks.

CDR1 and CDR2 from the germline V gene are MGHDK and SYGVNS. V was shortened by 6 bases and J by 5 bases, with 5 bases between the two germline ends. CDR3 length: 11 residues. Each individual provided 1 to 8 samples (taken pretreatment and on-treatment). TCRdb's table, derived via immunoSEQ multiplex PCR, lists solely in-frame clones and lacks some. Here the sample spans roughly 56,000 clones, roughly 80% being singletons. This sequence joins TRBV25-1 and TRBJ2-1; D remains ambiguous. The sequencing here drew on PBMCs, taken around atezolizumab (anti-PD-L1) treatment. This TCR derives from a man in his sixties or seventies with urothelial cancer. CDR3 sequence reads: CASSANNEQFF. The CDR3 DNA is TGTGCCAGCAGCGCTAACAATGAGCAGTTCTTC.